The present T cell receptor beta chain was sequenced within a study of blood T cells in healthy people across ages. Study context: Every two T cells gave about one barcoded beta molecule via template switching.

Regarding this clonotype: The antigen remains unidentified.

Combining a sample-barcoded 5' primer with a J-beta primer mix, a second PCR ran for 7 to 11 cycles. TCRdb recomputed calls from the 5' RACE reads with MiXCR, one row per CDR3 protein. The sample consists of about 640,000 distinct CDR3 sequences, about 54% of them appearing once. CDR1 and CDR2 (germline): SGHAT, FQNNGV. The CDR3 contains 19 residues. The ends lost 3 bases at V and 0 bases at J; junction bases unmatched: 7. The study's findings and limits: CMV status of donors was unknown, possibly confounding expanded clonotype changes. Comparison with aged donors showed that long-lived donors had more naive CD4+ cells and higher diversity. PBMCs were not sorted, which prevented a conclusive comparison of naive versus antigen-experienced cells.

Sequencing input: blood. This TCR was recovered from a man in his sixties in good health. The chain carries TRBV11-2 and TRBJ2-2, with 13 nucleotides matching TRBD2. The CDR3 coding sequence is TGTGCCAGCAGCTTTTTACTAGCGGGGGGGCCTCCGAACACCGGGGAGCTGTTTTTT. Its translation: CASSFLLAGGPPNTGELFF.